This T cell receptor (beta chain) was identified in a study of blood T cell repertoires in COVID-19. Study details: The United States, Italy and Spain were the sources of the acute and convalescent COVID-19 samples. The analysed material was cDNA or gDNA that came from T cells, B-cell-depleted T cells, or PBMCs.

In the authors' workflow: Nucleated cell number was recorded as an estimate derived from reference gene primer amplification. Clones were read by immunoSEQ multiplex PCR, and TCRdb kept only the in-frame ones, dropping some. The V and J calls and clone size are taken from that table; D and trimming were inferred from the DNA. The sample shows around 180,000 clones, approximately 85% of them seen only once. The V end lost 0 bases, the J end lost 7 bases, and 12 bases lay between the germline ends. Germline values: CDR1 SGHTA, CDR2 FQGNSA. This CDR3 region has 14 residues. This rearrangement joins TRBV7-2 to TRBJ2-5; D is perhaps TRBD2 (5 bases). The sequence came from a human donor with active or convalescent COVID-19. The donor label of this sample is uncertain. Sequencing was done on a sample of peripheral blood. The CDR3 nucleotides are TGTGCCAGCAGCTTAGCGGTGGGAGAGGGGACCCAGTACTTC. Translated, it gives CASSLAVGEGTQYF.